This T cell receptor beta chain was recorded in a study of blood T cell repertoires in COVID-19. Study-wide context: Samples of COVID-19 (acute and convalescent) were obtained from the United States, Italy and Spain.

The CDR3 is made up of 15 amino acids. With V trimmed by 4 bases and J by 5 bases, 10 bases remained unmatched. Germline-derived CDR1 and CDR2 are LGHDT and YNNKEL (reference sequence). Per the authors' pipeline: The assay estimated nucleated cells by amplifying reference gene primers. The data were produced by immunoSEQ multiplex PCR, yet TCRdb's version contains in-frame clones alone and is incomplete. V, J and clone size were drawn from that table, and D and trimming were deduced from the DNA. The data contain 35,000 or so clones, around 86% of them singletons. This sequence was found in a human donor in a cohort sampled during active COVID-19. The J gene is TRBJ2-5, the V gene TRBV3-1 (or the pseudogene TRBV3-2); TRBD2 matches 7 bases. The specimen sequenced was peripheral blood. CDR3 protein: CASSLPVGRKETQYF. CDR3 DNA sequence: TGTGCCAGCAGCCTCCCCGTCGGGAGGAAGGAGACCCAGTACTTC.